This T cell receptor beta chain stems from a study of blood T cell repertoires in COVID-19. Using immunoSEQ multiplex PCR, the repertoire was profiled, and TCRdb retains in-frame clones only, with some absent. Seen here are some 16,000 clones, approximately 83% observed once, and the top ten hold 30% to 35%. The CDR3 totals 15 residues. V dropped 3 bases and J dropped 8; count of bases not matched to a gene: 9. The V gene's germline CDR1 is SGHTA and CDR2 FQGTGA. The clonotype was recovered from a man between 65 and 80 years old in a cohort sampled during active COVID-19. Source material: peripheral blood. V usage is TRBV7-3 and J usage is TRBJ2-1; 8 bases fit TRBD1. CDR3 bases: TGTGCCAGCAGCTTCAATGGGCCAGGGGGCCATGAGCAGTTCTTC. Translation: CASSFNGPGGHEQFF.